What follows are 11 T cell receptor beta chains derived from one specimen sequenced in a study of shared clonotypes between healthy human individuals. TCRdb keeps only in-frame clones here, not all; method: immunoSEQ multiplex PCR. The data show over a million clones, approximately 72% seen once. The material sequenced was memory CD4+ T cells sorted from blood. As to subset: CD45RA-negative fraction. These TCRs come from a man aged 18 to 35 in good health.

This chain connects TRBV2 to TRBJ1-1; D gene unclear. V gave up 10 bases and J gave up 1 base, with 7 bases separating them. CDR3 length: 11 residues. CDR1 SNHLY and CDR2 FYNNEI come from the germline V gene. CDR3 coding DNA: TGTGCCAACACAGAGAACACTGAAGCTTTCTTT. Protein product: CANTENTEAFF.

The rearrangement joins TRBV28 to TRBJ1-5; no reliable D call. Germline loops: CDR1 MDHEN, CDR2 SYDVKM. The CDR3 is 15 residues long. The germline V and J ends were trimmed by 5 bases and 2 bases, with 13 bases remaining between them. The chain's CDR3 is CASSANGEGNQPQHF. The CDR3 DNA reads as TGTGCCAGCAGTGCCAATGGGGAGGGCAATCAGCCCCAGCATTTT. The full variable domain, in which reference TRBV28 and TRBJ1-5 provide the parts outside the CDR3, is DVKVTQSSRYLVKRTGEKVFLECVQDMDHENMFWYRQDPGLGLRLIYFSYDVKMKEKGDIPEGYSVSREKKERFSLILESASTNQTSMYLCASSANGEGNQPQHFGDGTRLSIL.

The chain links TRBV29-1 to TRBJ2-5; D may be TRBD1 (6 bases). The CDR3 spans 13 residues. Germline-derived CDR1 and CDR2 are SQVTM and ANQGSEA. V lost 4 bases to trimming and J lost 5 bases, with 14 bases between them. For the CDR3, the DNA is TGCAGCGTTGCGGACAGCAAGGCTGAGACCCAGTACTTC. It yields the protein CSVADSKAETQYF.

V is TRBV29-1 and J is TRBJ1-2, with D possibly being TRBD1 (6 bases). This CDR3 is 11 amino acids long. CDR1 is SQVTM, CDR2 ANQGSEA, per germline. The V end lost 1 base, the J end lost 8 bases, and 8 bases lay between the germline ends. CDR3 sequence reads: CSVEVGGGYTF. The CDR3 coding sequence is TGCAGCGTTGAAGTGGGGGGCGGCTACACCTTC.

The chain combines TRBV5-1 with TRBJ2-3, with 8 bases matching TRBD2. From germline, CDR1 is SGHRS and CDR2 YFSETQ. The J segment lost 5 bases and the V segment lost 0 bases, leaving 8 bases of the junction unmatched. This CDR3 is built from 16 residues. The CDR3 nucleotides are TGCGCCAGCAGCTTGGAACCGGGACTAGTAAAAGATACGCAGTATTTT. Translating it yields CASSLEPGLVKDTQYF.

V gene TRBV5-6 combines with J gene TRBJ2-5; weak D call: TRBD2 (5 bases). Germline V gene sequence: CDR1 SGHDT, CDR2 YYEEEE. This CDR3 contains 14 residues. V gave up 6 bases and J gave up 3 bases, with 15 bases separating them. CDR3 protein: CASIPSGEKETQYF. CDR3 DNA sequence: TGTGCCAGCATCCCCAGCGGAGAAAAAGAGACCCAGTACTTC.

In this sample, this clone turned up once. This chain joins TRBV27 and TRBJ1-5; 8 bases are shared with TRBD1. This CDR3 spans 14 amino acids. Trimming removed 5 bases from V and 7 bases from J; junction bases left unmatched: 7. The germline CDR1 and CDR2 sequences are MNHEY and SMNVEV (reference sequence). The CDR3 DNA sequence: TGTGCCAGCAGTCTAGCAGGGGGCCGACAGCCCCAGCATTTT. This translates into CASSLAGGRQPQHF.

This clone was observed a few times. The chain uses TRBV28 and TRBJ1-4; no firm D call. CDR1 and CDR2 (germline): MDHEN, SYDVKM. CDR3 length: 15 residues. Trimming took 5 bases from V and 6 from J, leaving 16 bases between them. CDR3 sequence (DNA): TGTGCCAGCAGTACTCACACAACGGCGGATGAAAAACTGTTTTTT. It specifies CASSTHTTADEKLFF.

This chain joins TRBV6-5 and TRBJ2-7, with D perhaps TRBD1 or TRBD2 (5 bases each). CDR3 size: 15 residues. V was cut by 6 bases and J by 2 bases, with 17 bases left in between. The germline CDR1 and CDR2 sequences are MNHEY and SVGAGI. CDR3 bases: TGTGCCAGCAGGAGGAGTGGGACCCCTACCTACGAGCAGTACTTC. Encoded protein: CASRRSGTPTYEQYF.

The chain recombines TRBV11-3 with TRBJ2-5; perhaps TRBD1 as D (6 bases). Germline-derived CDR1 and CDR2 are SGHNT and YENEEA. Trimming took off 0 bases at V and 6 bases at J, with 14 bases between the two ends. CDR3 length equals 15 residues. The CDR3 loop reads CASSLEQGSVKTQYF. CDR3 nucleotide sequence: TGTGCCAGCAGCTTAGAACAGGGATCTGTAAAGACCCAGTACTTC.

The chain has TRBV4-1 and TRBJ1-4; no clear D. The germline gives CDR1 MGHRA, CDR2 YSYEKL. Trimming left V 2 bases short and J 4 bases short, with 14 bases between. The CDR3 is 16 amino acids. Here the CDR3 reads CASSQNPGLNNEKLFF. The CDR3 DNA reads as TGCGCCAGCAGCCAAAATCCTGGACTGAATAATGAAAAACTGTTTTTT.